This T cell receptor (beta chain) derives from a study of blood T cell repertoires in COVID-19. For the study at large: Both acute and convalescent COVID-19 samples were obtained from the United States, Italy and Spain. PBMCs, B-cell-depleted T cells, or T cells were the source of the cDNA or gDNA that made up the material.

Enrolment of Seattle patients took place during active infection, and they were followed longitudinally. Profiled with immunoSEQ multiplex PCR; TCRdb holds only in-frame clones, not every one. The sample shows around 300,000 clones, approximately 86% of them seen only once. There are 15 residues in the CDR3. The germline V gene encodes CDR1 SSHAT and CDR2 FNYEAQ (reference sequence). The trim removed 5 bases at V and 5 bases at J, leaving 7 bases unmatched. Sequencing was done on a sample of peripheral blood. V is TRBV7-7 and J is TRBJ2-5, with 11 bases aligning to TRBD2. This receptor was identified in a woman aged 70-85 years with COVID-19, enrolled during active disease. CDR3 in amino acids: CASSRSGGAGETQYF. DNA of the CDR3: TGTGCCAGCAGCCGTAGCGGGGGGGCTGGGGAGACCCAGTACTTC.